These T cell receptor beta chains were read from a single sample in a study of graft-versus-host responses after intestinal transplantation. Using immunoSEQ multiplex PCR, the repertoire was profiled, and TCRdb retains in-frame clones only, with some absent. The repertoire holds fewer than 8,500 clones, with about 94% as singletons. Material: PBMCs, obtained 11 days after intestinal transplantation. These receptors came from a human patient who received an intestinal transplant, so some T cells may come from the graft donor. Both conserved end residues are trimmed from each CDR3. The order of the fields is CDR3 protein, V gene, J gene.

CDR3 protein: ASSISLPSPLH; V gene: TRBV19; J gene: TRBJ1-6
CDR3 protein: ASSRQGTGNSPLH; V gene: TRBV5-4; J gene: TRBJ1-6
CDR3 protein: ASSAANTGELF; V gene: TRBV6-4; J gene: TRBJ2-2
CDR3 protein: AISEGGLYEQY; V gene: TRBV10-3; J gene: TRBJ2-7
CDR3 protein: ASSLFEEETQY; V gene: TRBV28; J gene: TRBJ2-5
CDR3 protein: AISAGQGNTGELF; V gene: TRBV10-3; J gene: TRBJ2-2
CDR3 protein: ASSPGTGAGQPQH; V gene: TRBV5-5; J gene: TRBJ1-5
CDR3 protein: ASSLPGSYNEQF; V gene: TRBV4-2; J gene: TRBJ2-1
CDR3 protein: AISDHGSHGGYEQY; V gene: TRBV10-3; J gene: TRBJ2-7
CDR3 protein: ASSQGLAGNNEQF; V gene: TRBV4-2; J gene: TRBJ2-1
CDR3 protein: ATSRDLTRLAGAAYEQY; V gene: TRBV15; J gene: TRBJ2-7
CDR3 protein: ASSERAGELF; V gene: TRBV6-1; J gene: TRBJ2-2
CDR3 protein: ASGLTGRDRVYNEQF; V gene: TRBV12-5; J gene: TRBJ2-1
CDR3 protein: ASSPYRARAGEQY; V gene: TRBV18; J gene: TRBJ2-7
CDR3 protein: ASSAHRGSSVLAF; V gene: TRBV7-9; J gene: TRBJ1-1
CDR3 protein: ASSSASGSHNEQF; V gene: TRBV5-4; J gene: TRBJ2-1
CDR3 protein: ASRQQGAYGYT; V gene: TRBV27; J gene: TRBJ1-2
CDR3 protein: ASSSTDRESSYNSPLH; V gene: TRBV28; J gene: TRBJ1-6
CDR3 protein: ASIGTDMNTEAF; V gene: TRBV25-1; J gene: TRBJ1-1
CDR3 protein: ASTPRGVRNYGYT; V gene: TRBV28; J gene: TRBJ1-2
CDR3 protein: ASSFGDTNYGYT; V gene: TRBV4-1; J gene: TRBJ1-2
CDR3 protein: ASGLDRGSGANVLT; V gene: TRBV12-5; J gene: TRBJ2-6
CDR3 protein: AISGLAGGYNEQF; V gene: TRBV10-3; J gene: TRBJ2-1
CDR3 protein: AWSVDGRETQY; V gene: TRBV30; J gene: TRBJ2-5
CDR3 protein: ASSFMDRGPNTEAF; V gene: TRBV28; J gene: TRBJ1-1
CDR3 protein: ASSGVSTSGYSSYEQY; V gene: TRBV25-1; J gene: TRBJ2-7
CDR3 protein: ASRGEGGTEAF; V gene: TRBV4-1; J gene: TRBJ1-1
CDR3 protein: ASSQAVGHVEQF; V gene: TRBV4-1; J gene: TRBJ2-1
CDR3 protein: ASSRIAGGLSYEQY; V gene: TRBV19; J gene: TRBJ2-7
CDR3 protein: ASSYYDRENYGYT; V gene: TRBV6-5; J gene: TRBJ1-2
CDR3 protein: ASRPGGGDTEAF; V gene: TRBV27; J gene: TRBJ1-1
CDR3 protein: AVHQGDEQY; V gene: TRBV28; J gene: TRBJ2-5
CDR3 protein: ASSLSKSPGTVHTGELF; V gene: TRBV9; J gene: TRBJ2-2
CDR3 protein: ASTLEGAQH; V gene: TRBV28; J gene: TRBJ1-5
CDR3 protein: ASSEMGLLKQPQH; V gene: TRBV2; J gene: TRBJ1-5
CDR3 protein: ASSSQIGTGELF; V gene: TRBV5-1; J gene: TRBJ2-2
CDR3 protein: ASSSDSFTDTQY; V gene: TRBV5-4; J gene: TRBJ2-3
CDR3 protein: ASSIGGIQY; V gene: TRBV19; J gene: TRBJ2-4
CDR3 protein: ASSRGGPLPYEQY; V gene: TRBV7-2; J gene: TRBJ2-7
CDR3 protein: ASGGEQPQH; V gene: TRBV2; J gene: TRBJ1-5
CDR3 protein: ASSIALLTDTQY; V gene: TRBV19; J gene: TRBJ2-3
CDR3 protein: ASSAGSYNEQF; V gene: TRBV27; J gene: TRBJ2-1
CDR3 protein: ASSHGQGGNEQF; V gene: TRBV4-2; J gene: TRBJ2-1
CDR3 protein: ASRPGVLSYEQY; V gene: TRBV19; J gene: TRBJ2-7
CDR3 protein: ASSPRGPLSGANVLT; V gene: TRBV4-3; J gene: TRBJ2-6
CDR3 protein: ASSIGQNTEAF; V gene: TRBV19; J gene: TRBJ1-1
CDR3 protein: ASGLVQGEQY; V gene: TRBV12-5; J gene: TRBJ2-7
CDR3 protein: ASSAGNTEAF; V gene: TRBV19; J gene: TRBJ1-1
CDR3 protein: ASSQLQGTNEKLF; V gene: TRBV28; J gene: TRBJ1-4
CDR3 protein: ASSPNGAAGGYEQY; V gene: TRBV4-1; J gene: TRBJ2-7
CDR3 protein: ASSDAGMNTEAF; V gene: TRBV6-4; J gene: TRBJ1-1
CDR3 protein: AWRRGRMYDTEAF; V gene: TRBV2; J gene: TRBJ1-1
CDR3 protein: ASSDEVDTQY; V gene: TRBV6-1; J gene: TRBJ2-3
CDR3 protein: ASSDSGGADTQY; V gene: TRBV6-4; J gene: TRBJ2-3
CDR3 protein: ASSCQRGGGTDTQY; V gene: TRBV23-1; J gene: TRBJ2-3
CDR3 protein: ASSATGKGETQY; V gene: TRBV5-4; J gene: TRBJ2-5
CDR3 protein: ASSGYRGEGEQY; V gene: TRBV5-1; J gene: TRBJ2-7
CDR3 protein: ASSLPGQRNEQF; V gene: TRBV4-1; J gene: TRBJ2-1